This TCR beta chain was captured by sequencing in a study of control samples from healthy donors and cancer patients. The junction had 7 bases not matched to a gene; V was cut back by 3 bases and J by 4 bases. CDR1 and CDR2 from the germline V gene are SGHRS and YFSETQ. The CDR3 has 14 residues. The method was immunoSEQ multiplex PCR; TCRdb's version includes in-frame clones alone and lacks a portion of them. The table shows about 180,000 clones, with 90% occurring only once. This sequence originates from a woman aged 45-65 years in good health. The chain is built from TRBV5-1 and TRBJ2-7, with 7 bases identical to TRBD1. The sample taken for sequencing was blood. CDR3 in DNA: TGCGCCAGCAGCTCCCGACAGGGAGCTTACGAGCAGTACTTC. Translating it yields CASSSRQGAYEQYF.